A selection of T cell receptor beta chains follows, all from one sample in a study of CXCR3-negative and CXCR3-positive naive CD8 T cells. Following a re-call of the 5' RACE reads, TCRdb has one entry per CDR3 protein and lacks DNA. Its table records 120,000 to 150,000 distinct CDR3 sequences. The source material was naive CXCR3+ CD8+ T cells from blood. All receptors derive from a human donor in good health. Some clones in this sample may be carry-over from other donors' samples. Both conserved end residues are part of each CDR3. Each record gives: V gene, J gene, CDR3 protein.

TRBV29-1	TRBJ2-1	CSANGQGNEQLF
TRBV20-1	TRBJ2-7	CSARDGAGWEQYF
TRBV7-9	TRBJ1-2	CASRGTGRDYGYTF
TRBV6-5	TRBJ1-2	CASSYAAGTGDGYTF
TRBV19	TRBJ1-1	CASRRSTPRPGNNTEAFF
TRBV19	TRBJ1-1	CASSIDPDSEAFF
TRBV7-6	TRBJ2-1	CASSLGLADEQFF
TRBV12-3/TRBV12-4	TRBJ2-7	CASGDTAYEQYF
TRBV27	TRBJ1-1	CASSLYPQEIRAEAFF
TRBV7-2	TRBJ2-1	CASSLTNNHEQFF
TRBV20-1	TRBJ2-7	CSARARNSYEQYF
TRBV7-9	TRBJ1-2	CASSDVPGRENYGYTF
TRBV4-3	TRBJ2-7	CASSQEASYEQYF
TRBV12-3/TRBV12-4	TRBJ2-3	CASSFGLAGDTQYF
TRBV20-1	TRBJ2-3	CSASEGTRTSDTQYF
TRBV10-2	TRBJ2-1	CASSRDDEQFF
TRBV5-1	TRBJ2-7	CASSGDGFPYEQYF
TRBV5-1	TRBJ1-2	CASSLEKTGNDYGYTF
TRBV27	TRBJ2-2	CASSLTGLAGDDTGELFF
TRBV12-3/TRBV12-4	TRBJ2-7	CASSLEGRDSSYEQYF